One sample yielded the 17 T cell receptor beta chains listed below, sequenced in a study of T cell responses to AZD1222 COVID-19 vaccine. The assay was immunoSEQ multiplex PCR, and TCRdb's table has in-frame clones only and misses some. The sample records tens of thousands of clones, about 84% being singletons. Sequencing was performed on peripheral blood, taken on day 0 of AZD1222 vaccination. The receptors here all came from an adult in good health.

This clone was recorded once. The chain links TRBV19 to TRBJ1-5; D ambiguous. The CDR3 consists of 13 residues. CDR1 and CDR2 (germline): LNHDA, SQIVND (reference sequence). V lost 6 bases to trimming and J lost 4 bases, with 10 bases between them. DNA of the CDR3: TGTGCCAGTAGCCAGAAACTTAATCAGCCCCAGCATTTT. It is translated as CASSQKLNQPQHF.

The chain employs TRBV5-1 and TRBJ2-5; 10 bases agree with TRBD1. The CDR3 is 14 residues long. Germline values: CDR1 SGHRS, CDR2 YFSETQ. V dropped 4 bases and J dropped 3; count of bases not matched to a gene: 3. In nucleotides, the CDR3 is TGCGCCAGCAGCACGGGACAGGGGAAAGAGACCCAGTACTTC. Amino acids: CASSTGQGKETQYF.

The gene calls are TRBV30 and TRBJ1-1; 8 nucleotides agree with TRBD1. This CDR3 contains 13 residues. The germline V gene encodes CDR1 GTSNPN and CDR2 SVGIG (reference sequence). Unmatched junction bases numbered 7, after V lost 6 bases and J lost 4 bases. CDR3 DNA: TGTGCCTGCCAGGGGGCGGATATCACTGAAGCTTTCTTT. Residues: CACQGADITEAFF.

This clone turned up a few times. This sequence joins TRBV2 and TRBJ1-5, with TRBD1 identical over 8 bases. The CDR3 sequence is 17 residues long. Losses at the gene ends were 1 base for V and 1 base for J; bases not matched to a gene: 6. CDR1 and CDR2 (germline): SNHLY, FYNNEI. The CDR3 region is CASSEGQGIRSNQPQHF. The CDR3 bases are TGTGCCAGCAGTGAAGGACAGGGGATTAGGAGCAATCAGCCCCAGCATTTT.

In this sample, this clone turned up a few times. This chain links TRBV19 with TRBJ1-5; D is unresolved. The CDR3 extends over 13 amino acids. Trimming removed 5 bases at V and 6 bases at J, with 11 bases between. The V gene's germline CDR1 is LNHDA and CDR2 SQIVND (reference sequence). The CDR3: CASSPGPLQPQHF. The CDR3 DNA reads TGTGCCAGTAGTCCCGGACCACTTCAGCCCCAGCATTTT.

The chain combines TRBV4-1 with TRBJ2-7, with 14 bases aligning to TRBD2. Germline CDR1 reads MGHRA; CDR2 reads YSYEKL. The CDR3 consists of 17 residues. The V gene end was trimmed by 4 bases and the J gene end by 4 bases; junction bases not matched to a gene: 9. The CDR3 is CASSPFGLAGGGYEQYF. CDR3 sequence (DNA): TGCGCCAGCAGCCCATTCGGACTAGCGGGGGGAGGATACGAGCAGTACTTC.

V is TRBV3-1 (or the pseudogene TRBV3-2) and J is TRBJ1-2; 7 bases match TRBD1. Losses at the gene ends were 0 bases for V and 13 bases for J; bases not matched to a gene: 5. Germline CDR1 LGHDT, CDR2 YNNKEL (reference sequence). There are 12 residues in the CDR3. The CDR3, as DNA: TGTGCCAGCAGCCAAGATCGACAGGGATGCACCTTC. This codes for CASSQDRQGCTF.

This clone was counted a few times. The chain carries TRBV28 and TRBJ1-1; the D is unclear. V gave up 7 bases and J gave up 1 base, with 13 bases separating them. There are 14 residues in the CDR3. Germline-derived CDR1 and CDR2 are MDHEN and SYDVKM. CDR3 amino acids: CASTSSPENTEAFF. CDR3 nucleotide sequence: TGTGCCAGCACCTCTAGCCCCGAGAACACTGAAGCTTTCTTT.

This clone was detected only once. The gene calls are TRBV30 and TRBJ2-1; D may correspond to TRBD1 or TRBD2 (6 bases each). V shed 0 bases and J shed 10 bases, with 13 bases lying between them. Germline V gene sequence: CDR1 GTSNPN, CDR2 SVGIG (reference sequence). The CDR3 runs 13 residues. DNA for the CDR3: TGTGCCTGGAGTGTAGGGGGGTCCAGGGAGCAGTTCTTC. This sequence encodes CAWSVGGSREQFF.

This clone appeared once. The gene calls are TRBV9 and TRBJ1-6; unclear D gene. Germline V gene lookup returns CDR1 SGDLS and CDR2 YYNGEE. Trimming left V 0 bases short and J 12 bases short, with 7 bases between. The CDR3 has 12 residues. The CDR3 loop is CASSVGGGPLHF. The CDR3 bases are TGTGCCAGCAGCGTAGGGGGAGGACCCCTCCACTTT.

The chain links TRBV2 to TRBJ1-5; no firm D call. V lost 6 bases to trimming and J lost 6 bases, with 12 bases between them. Germline CDR1 and CDR2: SNHLY and FYNNEI. This CDR3 comprises 13 residues. CDR3 protein: CASRVTVGQPQHF. CDR3 nucleotides: TGTGCCAGCAGGGTAACAGTGGGTCAGCCCCAGCATTTT. The full variable domain, rest sourced from reference TRBV2 and TRBJ1-5, is EPEVTQTPSHQVTQMGQEVILRCVPISNHLYFYWYRQILGQKVEFLVSFYNNEISEKSEIFDDQFSVERPDGSNFTLKIRSTKLEDSAMYFCASRVTVGQPQHFGDGTRLSIL.

The rearrangement links TRBV6-5 to TRBJ2-7, with no clear D. This CDR3 is 11 amino acids long. Deletions cut 5 bases from V and 3 bases from J, with 5 bases between. Germline-derived CDR1 and CDR2 are MNHEY and SVGAGI. The CDR3 protein is CASSPHYEQYF. In nucleotides, the CDR3 is TGTGCCAGCAGTCCCCACTACGAGCAGTACTTC.

V gene TRBV5-1 combines with J gene TRBJ2-5; no definite D call. V shed 10 bases and J shed 5 bases, with 6 bases lying between them. The CDR3 extends over 9 amino acids. Germline CDR1 is SGHRS and CDR2 is YFSETQ. The CDR3 sequence: CACPETQYF. CDR3 nucleotide sequence: TGCGCCTGCCCTGAGACCCAGTACTTC.

The chain's CDR3 is CASSPGGAKNIQYF. CDR3 bases: TGTGCCAGCAGCCCGGGGGGAGCCAAAAACATTCAGTACTTC. This chain uses TRBV3-1 (or the pseudogene TRBV3-2) with TRBJ2-4; 7 nucleotides line up with TRBD2. V lost 4 bases, J lost 0 bases, and 0 bases stayed unmatched. The CDR3 is 14 residues long. Germline CDR1 and CDR2: LGHDT and YNNKEL (reference sequence).

This rearrangement joins TRBV6-5 to TRBJ2-1; 9 bases match TRBD2. CDR3 length: 14 residues. V shed 6 bases, J shed 3 bases, and the junction held 3 bases outside the gene matches. Germline CDR1 and CDR2: MNHEY and SVGAGI. CDR3 loop: CASRLAGDYNEQFF. CDR3 coding DNA: TGTGCCAGCAGATTAGCGGGAGACTACAATGAGCAGTTCTTC.

J is TRBJ2-1 and V is TRBV2; TRBD2 matches 8 bases. There are 13 residues in the CDR3. The ends lost 7 bases at V and 6 bases at J; junction bases unmatched: 5. The germline V gene encodes CDR1 SNHLY and CDR2 FYNNEI. CDR3 bases: TGTGCCAGCATCGTGACTAGCGTCAATGAGCAGTTCTTC. Its protein is CASIVTSVNEQFF.

This clone has just one count. The J gene is TRBJ1-2, the V gene TRBV28; 7 bases line up with TRBD1. CDR1 is MDHEN, CDR2 SYDVKM, per germline. Trimming removed 3 bases from V and 3 bases from J; junction bases left unmatched: 4. The CDR3 totals 14 residues. The CDR3 spells CASSLDRSYYGYTF. The DNA for the CDR3 is TGTGCCAGCAGTTTGGACAGGAGTTACTATGGCTACACCTTC.